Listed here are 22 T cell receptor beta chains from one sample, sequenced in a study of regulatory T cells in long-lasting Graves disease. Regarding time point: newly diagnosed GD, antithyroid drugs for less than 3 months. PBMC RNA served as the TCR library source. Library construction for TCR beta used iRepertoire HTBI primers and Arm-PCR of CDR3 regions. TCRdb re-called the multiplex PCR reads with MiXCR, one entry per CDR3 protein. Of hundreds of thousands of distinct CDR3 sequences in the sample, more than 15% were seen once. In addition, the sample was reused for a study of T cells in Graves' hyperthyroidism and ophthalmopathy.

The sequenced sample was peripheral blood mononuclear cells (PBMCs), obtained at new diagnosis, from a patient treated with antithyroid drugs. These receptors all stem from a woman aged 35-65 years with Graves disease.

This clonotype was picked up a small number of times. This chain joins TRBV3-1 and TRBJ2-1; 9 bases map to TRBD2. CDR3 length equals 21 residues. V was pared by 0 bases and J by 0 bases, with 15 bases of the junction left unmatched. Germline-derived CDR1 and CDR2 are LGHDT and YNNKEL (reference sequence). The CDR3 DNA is TGTGCCAGCAGCCAAGAAAAGGGTCTAGCGGGGTACCAGAGCTCCTACAATGAGCAGTTCTTC. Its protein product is CASSQEKGLAGYQSSYNEQFF.

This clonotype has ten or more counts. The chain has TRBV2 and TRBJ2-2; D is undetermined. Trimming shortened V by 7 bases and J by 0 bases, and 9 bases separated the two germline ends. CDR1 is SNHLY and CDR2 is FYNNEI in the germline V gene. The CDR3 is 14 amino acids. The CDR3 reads CASKDMSNTGELFF. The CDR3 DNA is TGTGCCAGCAAAGATATGTCGAACACCGGGGAGCTGTTTTTT. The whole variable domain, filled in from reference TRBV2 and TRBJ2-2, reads EPEVTQTPSHQVTQMGQEVILRCVPISNHLYFYWYRQILGQKVEFLVSFYNNEISEKSEIFDDQFSVERPDGSNFTLKIRSTKLEDSAMYFCASKDMSNTGELFFGEGSRLTVL.

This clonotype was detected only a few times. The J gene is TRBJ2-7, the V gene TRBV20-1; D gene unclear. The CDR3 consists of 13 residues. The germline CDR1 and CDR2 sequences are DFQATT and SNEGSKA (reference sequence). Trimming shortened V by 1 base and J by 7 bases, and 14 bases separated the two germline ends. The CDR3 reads CSARGWVGGEQYF. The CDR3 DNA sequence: TGCAGTGCTAGAGGTTGGGTGGGTGGAGAGCAGTACTTC.

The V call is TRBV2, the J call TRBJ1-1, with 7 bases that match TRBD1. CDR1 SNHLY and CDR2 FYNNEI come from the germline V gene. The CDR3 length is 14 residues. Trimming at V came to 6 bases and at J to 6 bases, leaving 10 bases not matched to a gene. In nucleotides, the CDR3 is TGTGCCAGCAGGCCGGGACAGCATCTCCCTGAAGCTTTCTTT. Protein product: CASRPGQHLPEAFF.

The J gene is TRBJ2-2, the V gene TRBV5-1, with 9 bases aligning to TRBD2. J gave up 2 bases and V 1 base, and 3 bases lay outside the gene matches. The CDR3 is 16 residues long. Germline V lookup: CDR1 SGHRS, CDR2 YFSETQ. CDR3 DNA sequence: TGCGCCAGCAGCTTGATAGCGGGGGAAAACACCGGGGAGCTGTTTTTT. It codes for CASSLIAGENTGELFF.

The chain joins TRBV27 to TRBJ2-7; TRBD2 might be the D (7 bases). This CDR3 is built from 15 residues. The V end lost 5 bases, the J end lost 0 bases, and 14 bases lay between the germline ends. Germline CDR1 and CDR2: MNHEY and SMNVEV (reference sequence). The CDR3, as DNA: TGTGCCAGCAGTGTCAGGGGACTACACTCCTACGAGCAGTACTTC. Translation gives CASSVRGLHSYEQYF.

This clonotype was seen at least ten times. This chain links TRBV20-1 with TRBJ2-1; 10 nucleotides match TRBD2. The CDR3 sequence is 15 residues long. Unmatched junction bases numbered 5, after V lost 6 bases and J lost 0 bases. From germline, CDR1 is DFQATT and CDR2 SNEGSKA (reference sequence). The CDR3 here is CSAFSGGSSYNEQFF. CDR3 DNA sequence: TGCAGTGCCTTTAGCGGGGGGAGCTCCTACAATGAGCAGTTCTTC.

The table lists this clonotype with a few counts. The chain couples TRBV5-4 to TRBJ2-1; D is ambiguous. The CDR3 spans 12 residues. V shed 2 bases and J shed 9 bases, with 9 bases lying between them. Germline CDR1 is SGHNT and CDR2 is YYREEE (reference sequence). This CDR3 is CASSFVLGEQFF. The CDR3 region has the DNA TGTGCCAGCAGCTTCGTCTTGGGTGAGCAGTTCTTC.

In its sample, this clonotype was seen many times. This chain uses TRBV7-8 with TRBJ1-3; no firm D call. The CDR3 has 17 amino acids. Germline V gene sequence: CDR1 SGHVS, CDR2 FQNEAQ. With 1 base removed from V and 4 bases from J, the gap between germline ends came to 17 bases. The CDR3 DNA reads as TGTGCCAGCAGCTTAGGATGGAGGGAAGGGAGAGGAAACACCATATATTTT. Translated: CASSLGWREGRGNTIYF. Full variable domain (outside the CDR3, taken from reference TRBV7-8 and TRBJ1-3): GAGVSQSPRYKVAKRGQDVALRCDPISGHVSLFWYQQALGQGPEFLTYFQNEAQLDKSGLPSDRFFAERPEGSVSTLKIQRTQQEDSAVYLCASSLGWREGRGNTIYFGEGSWLTVV.

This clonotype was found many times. The CDR3 nucleotides read TGTGCCAGCAGCGCAGACGGGGGCACAGATACGCAGTATTTT. This gives the protein CASSADGGTDTQYF. The chain links TRBV11-3 to TRBJ2-3, with D possibly matching TRBD2 (5 bases). CDR1 SGHNT and CDR2 YENEEA come from the germline V gene. CDR3 length equals 14 residues. The V end lost 5 bases, the J end lost 1 base, and 10 bases lay between the germline ends.

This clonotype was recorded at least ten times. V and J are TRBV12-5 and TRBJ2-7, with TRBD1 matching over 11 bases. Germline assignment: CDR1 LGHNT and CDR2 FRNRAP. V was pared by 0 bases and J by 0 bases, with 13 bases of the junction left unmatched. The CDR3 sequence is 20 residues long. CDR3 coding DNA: TGTGCTAGTGGTTTGGTACTTGGGACAGGGGGACTTTTAGCCTCCTACGAGCAGTACTTC. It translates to CASGLVLGTGGLLASYEQYF.

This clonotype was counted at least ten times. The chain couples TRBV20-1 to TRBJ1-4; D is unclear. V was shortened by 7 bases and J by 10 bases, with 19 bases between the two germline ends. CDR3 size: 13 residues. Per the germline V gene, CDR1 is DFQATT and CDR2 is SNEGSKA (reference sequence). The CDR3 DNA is TGCAGTGTCTCCAGTGGAAGCCCTGGAAAACTGTTTTTT. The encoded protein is CSVSSGSPGKLFF.

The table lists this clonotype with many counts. The CDR3 nucleotides are TGTGCCTGGAGTGTACGGAACTATCGAAGCTCCTACGAGCAGTACTTC. Its protein product is CAWSVRNYRSSYEQYF. The rearrangement links TRBV30 to TRBJ2-7, with unresolved D. The ends were cut back, 0 bases at V and 0 bases at J, with 15 bases in the middle. The CDR3 extends over 16 amino acids. Germline CDR1 GTSNPN, CDR2 SVGIG (reference sequence).

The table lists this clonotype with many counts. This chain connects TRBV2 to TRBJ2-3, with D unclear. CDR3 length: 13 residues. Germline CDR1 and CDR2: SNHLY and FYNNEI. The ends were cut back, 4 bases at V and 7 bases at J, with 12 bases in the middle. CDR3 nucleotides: TGTGCCAGCAGTGCCCCCCCGGAGAATACGCAGTATTTT. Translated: CASSAPPENTQYF. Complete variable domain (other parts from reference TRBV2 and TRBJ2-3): EPEVTQTPSHQVTQMGQEVILRCVPISNHLYFYWYRQILGQKVEFLVSFYNNEISEKSEIFDDQFSVERPDGSNFTLKIRSTKLEDSAMYFCASSAPPENTQYFGPGTRLTVL.

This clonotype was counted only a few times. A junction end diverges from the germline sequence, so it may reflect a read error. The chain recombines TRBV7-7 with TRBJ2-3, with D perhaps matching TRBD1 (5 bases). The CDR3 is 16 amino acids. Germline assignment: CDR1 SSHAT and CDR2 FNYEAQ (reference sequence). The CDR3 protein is CASSFSQGRGTDTQYF. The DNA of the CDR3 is TGTGCTAGCAGCTTTTCCCAGGGCAGGGGCACAGATACGCAGTATTTT.

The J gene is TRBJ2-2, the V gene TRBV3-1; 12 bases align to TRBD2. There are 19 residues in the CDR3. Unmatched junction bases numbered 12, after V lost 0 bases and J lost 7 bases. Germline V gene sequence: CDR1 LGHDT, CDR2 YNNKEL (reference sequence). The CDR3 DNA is TGTGCCAGCAGCCAAGATCGTCGGCTAGCGGGGGGGCGAGACGGGGAGCTGTTTTTT. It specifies CASSQDRRLAGGRDGELFF.

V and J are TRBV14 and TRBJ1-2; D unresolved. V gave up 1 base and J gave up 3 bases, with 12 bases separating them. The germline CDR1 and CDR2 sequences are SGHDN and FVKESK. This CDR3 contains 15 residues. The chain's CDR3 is CASSQGRAGYYGYTF. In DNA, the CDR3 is TGTGCCAGCAGCCAAGGGCGAGCAGGATACTATGGCTACACCTTC.

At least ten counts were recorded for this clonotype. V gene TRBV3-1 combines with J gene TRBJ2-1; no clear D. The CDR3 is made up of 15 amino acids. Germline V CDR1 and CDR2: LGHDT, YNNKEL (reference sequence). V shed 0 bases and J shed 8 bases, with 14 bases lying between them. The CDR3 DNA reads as TGTGCCAGCAGCCAAGATGTTGTAATGGGCGATGAGCAGTTCTTC. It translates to CASSQDVVMGDEQFF.

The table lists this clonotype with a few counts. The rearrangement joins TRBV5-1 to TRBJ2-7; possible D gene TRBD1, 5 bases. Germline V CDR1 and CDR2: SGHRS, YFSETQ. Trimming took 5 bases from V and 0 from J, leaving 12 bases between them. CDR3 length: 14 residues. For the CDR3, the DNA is TGCGCCAGCAGTCAGACAGTGAGCTCCTACGAGCAGTACTTC. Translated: CASSQTVSSYEQYF. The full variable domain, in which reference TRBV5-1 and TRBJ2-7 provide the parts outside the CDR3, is KAGVTQTPRYLIKTRGQQVTLSCSPISGHRSVSWYQQTPGQGLQFLFEYFSETQRNKGNFPGRFSGRQFSNSRSEMNVSTLELGDSALYLCASSQTVSSYEQYFGPGTRLTVT.

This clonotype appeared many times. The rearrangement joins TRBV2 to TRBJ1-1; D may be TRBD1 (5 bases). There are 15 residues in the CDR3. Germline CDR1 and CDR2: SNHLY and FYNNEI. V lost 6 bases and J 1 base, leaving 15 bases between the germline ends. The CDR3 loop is CASRIDSSRNTEAFF. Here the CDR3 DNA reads TGTGCCAGCAGAATCGACAGCTCTCGGAACACTGAAGCTTTCTTT.

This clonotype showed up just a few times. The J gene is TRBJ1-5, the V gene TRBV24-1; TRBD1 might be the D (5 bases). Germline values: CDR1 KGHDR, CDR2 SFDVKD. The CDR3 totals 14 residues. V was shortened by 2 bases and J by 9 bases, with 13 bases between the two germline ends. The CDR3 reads CATSDYRDESPQHF. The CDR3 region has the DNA TGTGCCACCAGTGATTACCGGGACGAATCGCCCCAGCATTTT.

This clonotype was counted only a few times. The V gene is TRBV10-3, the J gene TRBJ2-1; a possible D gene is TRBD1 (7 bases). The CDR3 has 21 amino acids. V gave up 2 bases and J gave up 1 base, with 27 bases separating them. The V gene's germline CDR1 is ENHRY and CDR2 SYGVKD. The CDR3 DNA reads TGTGCCATCAGTGAGGAATTTAGGGGGGAAAAGGGGGCGAAGTCCTACAATGAGCAGTTCTTC. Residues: CAISEEFRGEKGAKSYNEQFF.